This record covers a single T cell receptor (beta chain). The CDR3 spans 13 residues. Looked up from germline, CDR1 is MNHNS and CDR2 is SASEGT. V was cut by 7 bases and J by 0 bases, with 10 bases left in between. The record originates from a study of tumor T cells in aggressive B-cell lymphoma. Sequencing was performed with immunoSEQ multiplex PCR; in TCRdb, only in-frame clones are kept and a portion is missing. Of about 1,700 clones listed, approximately 80% are singletons. The chain employs TRBV6-1 and TRBJ2-7; D may be TRBD1 (5 bases). Material for sequencing was tumor tissue. This receptor was obtained from an adult with diffuse large B cell lymphoma. This CDR3 reads CASTERGSYEQYF. The CDR3 DNA reads as TGTGCCAGCACCGAAAGGGGCTCCTACGAGCAGTACTTC.